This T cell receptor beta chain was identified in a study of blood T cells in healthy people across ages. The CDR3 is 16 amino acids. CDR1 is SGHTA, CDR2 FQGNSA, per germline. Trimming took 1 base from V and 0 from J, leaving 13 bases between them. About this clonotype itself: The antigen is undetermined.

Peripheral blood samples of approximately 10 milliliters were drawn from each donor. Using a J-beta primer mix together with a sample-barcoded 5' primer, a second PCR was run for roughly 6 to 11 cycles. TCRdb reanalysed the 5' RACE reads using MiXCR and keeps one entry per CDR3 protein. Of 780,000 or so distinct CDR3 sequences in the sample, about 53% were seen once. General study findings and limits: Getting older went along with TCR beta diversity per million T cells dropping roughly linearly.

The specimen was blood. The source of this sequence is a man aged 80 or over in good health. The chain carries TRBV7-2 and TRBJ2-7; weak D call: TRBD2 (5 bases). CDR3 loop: CASSLVSFSASYEQYF. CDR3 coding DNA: TGTGCCAGCAGCTTAGTCAGTTTTAGCGCCTCCTACGAGCAGTACTTC.